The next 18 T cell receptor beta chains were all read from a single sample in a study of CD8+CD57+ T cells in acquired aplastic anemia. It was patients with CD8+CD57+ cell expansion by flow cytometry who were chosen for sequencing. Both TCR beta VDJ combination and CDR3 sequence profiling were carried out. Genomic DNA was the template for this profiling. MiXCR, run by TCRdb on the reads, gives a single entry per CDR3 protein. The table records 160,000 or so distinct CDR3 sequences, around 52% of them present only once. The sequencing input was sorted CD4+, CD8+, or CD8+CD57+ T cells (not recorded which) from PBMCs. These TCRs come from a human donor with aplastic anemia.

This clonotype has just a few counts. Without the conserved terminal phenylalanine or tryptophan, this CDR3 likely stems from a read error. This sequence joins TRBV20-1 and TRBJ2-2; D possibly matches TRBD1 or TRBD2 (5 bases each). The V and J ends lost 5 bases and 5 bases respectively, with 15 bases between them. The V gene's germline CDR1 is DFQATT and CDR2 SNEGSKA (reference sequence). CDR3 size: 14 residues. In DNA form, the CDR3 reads TGCAGTGCTCCCCGGGACGGCTGGACCGGGGAGCTGTTTCTT. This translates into CSAPRDGWTGELFL.

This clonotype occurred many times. The CDR3 sequence: CASSFRDRGPEQYF. The CDR3 nucleotides read TGTGCCAGTAGTTTCCGGGACAGGGGGCCCGAGCAGTACTTC. The J gene is TRBJ2-7, the V gene TRBV19, with 12 bases identical to TRBD1. Germline assignment: CDR1 LNHDA and CDR2 SQIVND (reference sequence). The V segment lost 5 bases and the J segment 6 bases; nucleotides outside the gene matches: 5. The CDR3 length is 14 residues. Using reference TRBV19 and TRBJ2-7 for the parts outside the CDR3, the full variable domain is DGGITQSPKYLFRKEGQNVTLSCEQNLNHDAMYWYRQDPGQGLRLIYYSQIVNDFQKGDIAEGYSVSREKKESFPLTVTSAQKNPTAFYLCASSFRDRGPEQYFGPGTRLTVT.

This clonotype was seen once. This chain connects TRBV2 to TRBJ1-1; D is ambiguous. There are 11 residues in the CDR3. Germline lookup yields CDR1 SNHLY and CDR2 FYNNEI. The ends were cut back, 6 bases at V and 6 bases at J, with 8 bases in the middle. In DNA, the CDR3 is TGTGCCAGCAGGGGATCGGCTGAAGCTTTCTTT. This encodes CASRGSAEAFF.

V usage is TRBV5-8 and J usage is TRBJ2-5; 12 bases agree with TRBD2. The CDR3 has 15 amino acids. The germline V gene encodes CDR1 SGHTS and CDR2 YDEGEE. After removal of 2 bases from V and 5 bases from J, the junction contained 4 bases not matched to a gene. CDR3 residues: CASSFGLAGLETQYF. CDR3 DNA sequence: TGTGCCAGCAGCTTCGGACTAGCGGGACTTGAGACCCAGTACTTC. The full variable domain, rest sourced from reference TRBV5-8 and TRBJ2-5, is EAGVTQSPTHLIKTRGQQATLRCSPISGHTSVYWYQQALGLGLQFLLWYDEGEERNRGNFPPRFSGRQFPNYSSELNVNALELEDSALYLCASSFGLAGLETQYFGPGTRLLVL.

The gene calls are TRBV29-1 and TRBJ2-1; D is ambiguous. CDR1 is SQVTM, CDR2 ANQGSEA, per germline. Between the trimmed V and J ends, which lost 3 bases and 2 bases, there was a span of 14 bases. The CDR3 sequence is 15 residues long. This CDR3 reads CSVDQTGGAYNEQFF. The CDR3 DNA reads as TGCAGCGTTGACCAGACCGGTGGGGCCTACAATGAGCAGTTCTTC.

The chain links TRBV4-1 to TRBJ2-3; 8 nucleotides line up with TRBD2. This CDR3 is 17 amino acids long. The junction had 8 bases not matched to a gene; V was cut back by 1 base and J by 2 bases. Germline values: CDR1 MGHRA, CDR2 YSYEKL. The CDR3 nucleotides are TGCGCCAGCAGCCAAGGGGTGGTAGCGGGGACCACAGATACGCAGTATTTT. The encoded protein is CASSQGVVAGTTDTQYF.

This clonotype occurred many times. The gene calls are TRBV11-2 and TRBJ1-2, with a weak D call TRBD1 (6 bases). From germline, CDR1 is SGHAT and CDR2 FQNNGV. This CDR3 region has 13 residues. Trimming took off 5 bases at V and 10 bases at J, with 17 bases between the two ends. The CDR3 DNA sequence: TGTGCCAGCAGCCTCACAGGGACCGACGCCTACACCTTC. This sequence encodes CASSLTGTDAYTF. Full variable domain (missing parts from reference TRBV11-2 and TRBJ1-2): EAGVAQSPRYKIIEKRQSVAFWCNPISGHATLYWYQQILGQGPKLLIQFQNNGVVDDSQLPKDRFSAERLKGVDSTLKIQPAKLEDSAVYLCASSLTGTDAYTFGSGTRLTVV.

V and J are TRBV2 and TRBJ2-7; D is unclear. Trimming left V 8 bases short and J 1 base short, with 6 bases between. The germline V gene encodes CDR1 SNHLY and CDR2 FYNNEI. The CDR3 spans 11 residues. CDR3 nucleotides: TGTGCCAGCTTGGGGTCCTACGAGCAGTACTTC. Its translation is CASLGSYEQYF.

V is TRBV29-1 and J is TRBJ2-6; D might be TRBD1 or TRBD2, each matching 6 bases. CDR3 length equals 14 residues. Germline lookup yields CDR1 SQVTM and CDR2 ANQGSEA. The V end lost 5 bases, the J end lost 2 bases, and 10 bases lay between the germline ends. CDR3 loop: CSVSGGPGANVLTF. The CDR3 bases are TGCAGCGTTTCTGGGGGGCCTGGGGCCAACGTCCTGACTTTC. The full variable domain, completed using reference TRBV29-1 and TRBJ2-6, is SAVISQKPSRDICQRGTSLTIQCQVDSQVTMMFWYRQQPGQSLTLIATANQGSEATYESGFVIDKFPISRPNLTFSTLTVSNMSPEDSSIYLCSVSGGPGANVLTFGAGSRLTVL.

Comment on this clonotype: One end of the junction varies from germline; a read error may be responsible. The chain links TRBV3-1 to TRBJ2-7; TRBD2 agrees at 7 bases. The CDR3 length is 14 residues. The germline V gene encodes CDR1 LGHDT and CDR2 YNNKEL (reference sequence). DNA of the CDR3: TGTGCCAGCAGCTATGGGAGGGCCCAGTACGGGCAGTACTTC. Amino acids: CASSYGRAQYGQYF.

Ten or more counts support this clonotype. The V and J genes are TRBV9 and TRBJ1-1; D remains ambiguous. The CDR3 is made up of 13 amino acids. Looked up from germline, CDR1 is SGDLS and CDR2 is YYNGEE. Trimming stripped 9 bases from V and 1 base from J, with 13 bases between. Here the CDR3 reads CATEKTANTEAFF. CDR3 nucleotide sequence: TGTGCCACCGAGAAGACGGCGAACACTGAAGCTTTCTTT.

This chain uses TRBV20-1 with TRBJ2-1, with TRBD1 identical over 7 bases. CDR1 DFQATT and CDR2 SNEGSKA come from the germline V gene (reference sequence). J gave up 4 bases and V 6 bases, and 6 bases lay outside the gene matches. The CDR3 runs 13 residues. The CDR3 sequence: CSASGTVYNEQFF. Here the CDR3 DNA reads TGCAGTGCCTCCGGGACAGTTTACAATGAGCAGTTCTTC.

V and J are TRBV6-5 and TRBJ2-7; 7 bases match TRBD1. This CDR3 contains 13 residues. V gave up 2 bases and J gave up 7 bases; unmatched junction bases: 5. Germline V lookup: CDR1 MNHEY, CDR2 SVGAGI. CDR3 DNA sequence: TGTGCCAGCAGTTACCGGGACAGACGGGAGCAGTACTTC. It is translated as CASSYRDRREQYF.

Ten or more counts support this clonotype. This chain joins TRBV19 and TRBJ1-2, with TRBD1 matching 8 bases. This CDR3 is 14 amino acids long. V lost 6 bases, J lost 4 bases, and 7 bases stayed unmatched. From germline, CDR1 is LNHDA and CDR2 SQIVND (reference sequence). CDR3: CASRTGQGGYGYTF. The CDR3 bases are TGTGCCAGTAGAACCGGACAGGGTGGCTATGGCTACACCTTC.

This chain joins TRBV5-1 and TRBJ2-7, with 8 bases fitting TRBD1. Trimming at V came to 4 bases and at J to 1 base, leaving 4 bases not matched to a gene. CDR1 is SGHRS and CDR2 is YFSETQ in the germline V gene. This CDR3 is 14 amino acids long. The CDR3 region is CASSNGTGSYEQYF. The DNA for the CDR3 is TGCGCCAGCAGCAATGGGACAGGATCCTACGAGCAGTACTTC.

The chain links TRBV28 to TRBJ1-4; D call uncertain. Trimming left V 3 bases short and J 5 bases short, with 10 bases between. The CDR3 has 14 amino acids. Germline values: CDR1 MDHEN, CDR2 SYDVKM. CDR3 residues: CASSFVRANEKLFF. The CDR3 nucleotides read TGTGCCAGCAGTTTTGTCCGGGCCAATGAAAAACTGTTTTTT.

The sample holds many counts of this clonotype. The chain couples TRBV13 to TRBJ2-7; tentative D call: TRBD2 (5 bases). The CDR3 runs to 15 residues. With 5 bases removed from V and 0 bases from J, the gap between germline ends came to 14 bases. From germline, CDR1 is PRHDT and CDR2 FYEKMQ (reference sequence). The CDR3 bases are TGTGCCAGCAGCCCCGGCCCGGGGAGCTCCTACGAGCAGTACTTC. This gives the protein CASSPGPGSSYEQYF.

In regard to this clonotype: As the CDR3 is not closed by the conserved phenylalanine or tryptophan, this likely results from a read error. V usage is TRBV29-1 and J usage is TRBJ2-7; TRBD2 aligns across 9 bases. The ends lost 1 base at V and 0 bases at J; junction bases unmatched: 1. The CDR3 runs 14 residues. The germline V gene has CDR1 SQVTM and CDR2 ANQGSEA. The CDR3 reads CSVEVAGVSYEQYL. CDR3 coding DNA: TGCAGCGTTGAAGTAGCGGGAGTCTCCTACGAGCAGTACCTC.